This T cell receptor beta chain was documented in a study of T cell responses to AZD1222 COVID-19 vaccine. Trimming stripped 7 bases from V and 0 bases from J, with 16 bases between. Germline CDR1 is MDHEN and CDR2 is SYDVKM. The CDR3 has 15 amino acids. For this clone: Antigen: not known.

The method was immunoSEQ multiplex PCR; TCRdb's version includes in-frame clones alone and lacks a portion of them. Among 120,000 or so clones listed, more than 75% were seen once. Study-level points and caveats: The donors showed a predominance of white British ancestry and of females, with possible underestimation of clonal diversity. The study found vaccine-associated CD4 TCRs spanning spike, dominant at 160-218 and 743-854.

The receptor was derived from an adult in good health. V gene TRBV28 combines with J gene TRBJ2-7; possibly TRBD2 for D (5 bases). This specimen consisted of peripheral blood, obtained on day 0 of AZD1222 vaccination. CDR3 coding DNA: TGTGCCAGCACCACAAGCGGAAGGAGCTCCTACGAGCAGTACTTC. The encoded protein is CASTTSGRSSYEQYF.